The TCR beta chain under discussion was sequenced for a study of cytomegalovirus exposure and HLA in healthy donors. Study-wide results and limits: By HLA locus, TCR association rates varied in a later analysis, with DRB1 showing the most and HLA-C the fewest. HLA allele associations emerged for around 16,000 TCR beta sequences in a later analysis, at 0.05 false discovery rate. Being productive about 87% or about 30% of the time was typical of most TCR beta V segments in an earlier analysis.

The PCR had 60 Vbeta and 13 Jbeta primers. The method was immunoSEQ multiplex PCR; TCRdb's version includes in-frame clones alone and lacks a portion of them. The sample holds around 90,000 clones, approximately 64% seen once. Germline V gene lookup returns CDR1 MNHEY and CDR2 SVGAGI. This CDR3 contains 15 residues. At sampling all donors were nominally healthy, likely with unrecorded immune exposures. Comments on this clone: What it binds is not known.

Input material: PBMCs. This clonotype was obtained from a woman aged 50 to 65 in good health and CMV-seropositive. The rearrangement joins TRBV6-5 to TRBJ2-5; D possibly corresponds to TRBD2 (6 bases). The DNA end is a closer match to TRBJ2-7, so the J assignment may be wrong. The CDR3 DNA reads as TGTGCCAGCAGTTACTCGATAGGCGGGGCCTACGAGCAGTACTTC. Amino acid sequence: CASSYSIGGAYEQYF.